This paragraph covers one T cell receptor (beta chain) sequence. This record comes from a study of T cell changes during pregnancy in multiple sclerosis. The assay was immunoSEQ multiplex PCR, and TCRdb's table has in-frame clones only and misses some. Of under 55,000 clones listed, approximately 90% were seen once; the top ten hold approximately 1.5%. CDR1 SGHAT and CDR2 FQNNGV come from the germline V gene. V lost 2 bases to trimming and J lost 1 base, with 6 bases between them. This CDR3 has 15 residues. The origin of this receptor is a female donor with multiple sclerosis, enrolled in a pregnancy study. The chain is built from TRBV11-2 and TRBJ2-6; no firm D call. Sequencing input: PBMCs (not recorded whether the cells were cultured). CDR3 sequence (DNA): TGTGCCAGCAGCTTATCCGTTTCTGGGGCCAACGTCCTGACTTTC. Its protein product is CASSLSVSGANVLTF.